The 27 T cell receptor beta chains presented below share a single source sample, sequenced in a study of T-cell memory formation after mild COVID-19. TCRdb re-analysed the 5' RACE reads in MiXCR, keeping a single row per CDR3 protein. Of approximately 480,000 distinct CDR3 sequences listed, about 20% are singletons. Source material: PBMCs or a T cell subset sorted from them (not recorded which). The receptors derive from an adult woman who had mild COVID-19 (a few samples of this study predate the infection). Cell type and time point are not known.

The chain joins TRBV7-9 to TRBJ2-4; no firm D call. The CDR3 contains 16 residues. V was shortened by 1 base and J by 0 bases, with 10 bases between the two germline ends. The V gene's germline CDR1 is SEHNR and CDR2 FQNEAQ (reference sequence). CDR3 region: CASSLGSVLAKNIQYF. The CDR3 DNA is TGTGCCAGCAGCTTAGGAAGCGTCTTAGCCAAAAACATTCAGTACTTC.

The chain joins TRBV6-5 to TRBJ1-1, with 9 nucleotides matching TRBD1. Per germline, CDR1 MNHEY and CDR2 SVGAGI. The junction had 12 bases not matched to a gene; V was cut back by 5 bases and J by 2 bases. This CDR3 spans 17 amino acids. DNA for the CDR3: TGTGCCAGCAGTAGGACAGGGGTCGGCCCCTCAAACACTGAAGCTTTCTTT. This codes for CASSRTGVGPSNTEAFF.

The rearrangement joins TRBV9 to TRBJ2-1; D remains unclear. The CDR3 sequence is 10 residues long. Trimming pared 3 bases from V and 16 bases from J, leaving 11 bases between. Germline V CDR1 and CDR2: SGDLS, YYNGEE. CDR3 coding DNA: TGTGCCAGCAGCGGGATCGAGCTCTTCTTC. It codes for CASSGIELFF.

The rearrangement joins TRBV10-3 to TRBJ2-3; 7 positions agree with TRBD1. Germline loops: CDR1 ENHRY, CDR2 SYGVKD. J gave up 6 bases and V 6 bases, and 6 bases lay outside the gene matches. This CDR3 spans 13 amino acids. The DNA of the CDR3 is TGTGCCATCAGAGAGGGGGCGGCGGATACGCAGTATTTT. Encoded protein: CAIREGAADTQYF.

The chain joins TRBV29-1 to TRBJ2-3; D not certain. This CDR3 contains 14 residues. The V and J ends lost 3 bases and 0 bases respectively, with 10 bases between them. Germline assignment: CDR1 SQVTM and CDR2 ANQGSEA. The CDR3 is CSVEVTRSTDTQYF. The CDR3 nucleotides read TGCAGCGTTGAGGTGACGCGAAGCACAGATACGCAGTATTTT.

The chain employs TRBV3-1 and TRBJ2-7; 12 nucleotides match TRBD2. Germline V lookup: CDR1 LGHDT, CDR2 YNNKEL (reference sequence). The CDR3 spans 15 residues. Trimming cost V 4 bases and J 0 bases; bases outside gene matches: 1. The CDR3 DNA follows: TGTGCCAGCAGCCGACTAGCGGGGGTCTCCTACGAGCAGTACTTC. It specifies CASSRLAGVSYEQYF.

The chain joins TRBV5-1 to TRBJ2-5, with 9 bases identical to TRBD2. Germline assignment: CDR1 SGHRS and CDR2 YFSETQ. The CDR3 is made up of 14 amino acids. V shed 5 bases, J shed 2 bases, and the junction held 4 bases outside the gene matches. The CDR3 sequence is CASRAGGEQETQYF. The CDR3 nucleotides are TGCGCCAGCAGGGCGGGAGGGGAACAAGAGACCCAGTACTTC.

This chain links TRBV5-1 with TRBJ2-1; 12 bases line up with TRBD2. There are 14 residues in the CDR3. J gave up 9 bases and V 4 bases, and 5 bases lay outside the gene matches. The germline CDR1 and CDR2 sequences are SGHRS and YFSETQ. CDR3 sequence: CASSPKTSGGEQFF. The CDR3 nucleotides are TGCGCCAGCAGCCCTAAGACTAGCGGGGGTGAGCAGTTCTTC.

This chain connects TRBV12-3 or TRBV12-4 to TRBJ2-2; D gene ambiguous. This CDR3 region has 11 residues. Trimming removed 4 bases at V and 9 bases at J, with 6 bases between. The CDR3 DNA is TGTGCCAGCAGTTCATCCTGGGAGCTGTTTTTT. Translated: CASSSSWELFF.

This clonotype came up many times. This chain links TRBV4-2 with TRBJ2-3; D might be TRBD2 (6 bases). Germline-derived CDR1 and CDR2 are LGHNA and YNFKEQ. V gave up 4 bases and J gave up 2 bases, with 13 bases separating them. This CDR3 contains 15 residues. CDR3 region: CASSPGTGDTDTQYF. CDR3 DNA sequence: TGTGCCAGCAGCCCCGGGACTGGAGACACAGATACGCAGTATTTT.

The chain carries TRBV24-1 and TRBJ1-1; D may be TRBD1 (6 bases). Between the trimmed V and J ends, which lost 9 bases and 1 base, there was a span of 14 bases. Germline V gene data show CDR1 as KGHDR and CDR2 as SFDVKD. This CDR3 region has 14 residues. The CDR3 protein is CATGGGRENTEAFF. The CDR3 nucleotides read TGTGCCACCGGGGGGGGCAGGGAGAACACTGAAGCTTTCTTT.

The chain carries TRBV11-3 and TRBJ1-2; TRBD1 is a possible D gene (5 bases). The CDR3 sequence is 13 residues long. Trimming removed 6 bases at V and 4 bases at J, with 12 bases between. The germline gives CDR1 SGHNT, CDR2 YENEEA. DNA for the CDR3: TGTGCCAGCAGTTCGAACGGGGCCTATGGCTACACCTTC. It translates to CASSSNGAYGYTF.

This chain links TRBV29-1 with TRBJ2-7; 10 bases align to TRBD2. After removal of 4 bases from V and 5 bases from J, the junction contained 5 bases not matched to a gene. CDR3 length equals 13 residues. Germline loops: CDR1 SQVTM, CDR2 ANQGSEA. CDR3 protein: CSVVGLAGDEQYF. CDR3 bases: TGCAGCGTTGTAGGGCTAGCGGGGGACGAGCAGTACTTC.

The chain uses TRBV6-2 or TRBV6-3 and TRBJ1-2; no clear D. Looked up from germline, CDR1 is MNHEY and CDR2 is SVGEGT. V dropped 2 bases and J dropped 4 bases, with 14 bases sitting between them. This CDR3 contains 15 residues. The CDR3 here is CASSYDDPVTYGYTF. Here the CDR3 DNA reads TGTGCCAGCAGTTACGATGATCCAGTCACCTATGGCTACACCTTC.

This chain connects TRBV12-3 or TRBV12-4 to TRBJ2-3; no reliable D call. The CDR3 runs 15 residues. The ends were cut back, 6 bases at V and 0 bases at J, with 13 bases in the middle. The CDR3 sequence: CASRPGDSSTDTQYF. CDR3 coding DNA: TGTGCCAGCAGGCCAGGAGACTCGAGCACAGATACGCAGTATTTT.

This clonotype was seen only a few times. J is TRBJ2-5 and V is TRBV29-1; D perhaps matches TRBD1 (7 bases). From germline, CDR1 is SQVTM and CDR2 ANQGSEA. The CDR3 runs to 13 residues. V was trimmed by 3 bases and J by 5 bases, leaving 13 bases between them. The CDR3 spells CSVDRRGLETQYF. The CDR3 coding sequence is TGCAGCGTTGATAGGAGGGGGCTTGAGACCCAGTACTTC.

A few counts support this clonotype. This chain's CDR3 is CASSPEAARSSYNEQFF. The CDR3 DNA is TGTGCCAGCAGCCCGGAGGCGGCTCGATCCTCCTACAATGAGCAGTTCTTC. The rearrangement joins TRBV7-9 to TRBJ2-1, with D perhaps matching TRBD2 (5 bases). Germline V gene lookup returns CDR1 SEHNR and CDR2 FQNEAQ (reference sequence). Trimming took off 5 bases at V and 0 bases at J, with 17 bases between the two ends. The CDR3 runs 17 residues.

The chain has TRBV7-9 and TRBJ2-4; the D gene is possibly TRBD2 (6 bases). The CDR3 runs to 15 residues. With 5 bases removed from V and 6 bases from J, the gap between germline ends came to 17 bases. The V gene's germline CDR1 is SEHNR and CDR2 FQNEAQ (reference sequence). The CDR3 loop reads CASSAGPGGGNIQYF. CDR3 coding DNA: TGTGCCAGCAGCGCGGGACCCGGTGGGGGAAACATTCAGTACTTC.

The chain couples TRBV7-9 to TRBJ1-4, with D possibly being TRBD1 (5 bases). There are 15 residues in the CDR3. V lost 5 bases, J lost 5 bases, and 15 bases lay in between. CDR1 and CDR2 (germline): SEHNR, FQNEAQ (reference sequence). CDR3 protein: CASSHTTAKNEKLFF. For the CDR3, the DNA is TGTGCCAGCAGCCACACGACAGCGAAAAATGAAAAACTGTTTTTT.

The rearrangement joins TRBV7-9 to TRBJ2-7; TRBD1 aligns across 9 bases. Germline V gives CDR1 SEHNR, CDR2 FQNEAQ (reference sequence). The CDR3 contains 14 residues. V trimming: 7 bases; J trimming: 4 bases; junction bases outside the gene matches: 8. CDR3 protein: CASTEWTGDYEQYF. For the CDR3, the DNA is TGTGCCAGCACCGAATGGACAGGGGATTACGAGCAGTACTTC.

This clonotype was seen just once. This chain joins TRBV12-3 or TRBV12-4 and TRBJ1-5, with a weak D call TRBD1 (5 bases). The CDR3 length is 14 residues. V was shortened by 7 bases and J by 2 bases, with 12 bases between the two germline ends. The CDR3 DNA reads as TGTGCCAGCACCCGGGGGGAACGCAATCAGCCCCAGCATTTT. It yields the protein CASTRGERNQPQHF.

Many counts were recorded for this clonotype. The rearrangement uses TRBV18 and TRBJ1-1; D unclear. Germline CDR1 reads KGHSH; CDR2 reads LQKENI. This CDR3 region has 13 residues. V dropped 2 bases and J dropped 0 bases, with 4 bases sitting between them. CDR3 coding DNA: TGTGCCAGCTCACCAGGGGTGAACACTGAAGCTTTCTTT. Its translation: CASSPGVNTEAFF.

This chain uses TRBV27 with TRBJ1-2; the D is unclear. The germline V gene encodes CDR1 MNHEY and CDR2 SMNVEV (reference sequence). Trimming stripped 0 bases from V and 8 bases from J, with 19 bases between. This CDR3 is 16 amino acids long. CDR3 protein: CASSLSKNPGEEGYTF. The CDR3 bases are TGTGCCAGCAGTTTATCGAAAAATCCCGGGGAAGAGGGCTACACCTTC.

The rearrangement links TRBV29-1 to TRBJ1-2; D is undetermined. Trimming cost V 4 bases and J 8 bases, with 11 bases left between them. Germline loops: CDR1 SQVTM, CDR2 ANQGSEA. The CDR3 sequence is 11 residues long. The CDR3 protein is CSVVALKGYTF. CDR3 nucleotide sequence: TGCAGCGTTGTGGCATTAAAGGGCTACACCTTC.

V gene TRBV4-1 combines with J gene TRBJ2-3; 10 bases map to TRBD2. The CDR3 runs to 17 residues. J was trimmed by 2 bases and V by 0 bases; bases with no gene match: 5. In germline, CDR1 is MGHRA, CDR2 YSYEKL. In DNA, the CDR3 is TGCGCCAGCAGCCAAGATACCCTAGCGGGGGACACAGATACGCAGTATTTT. It translates to CASSQDTLAGDTDTQYF.

The chain carries TRBV7-2 and TRBJ1-2; no firm D call. V lost 1 base and J 6 bases, leaving 15 bases between the germline ends. The CDR3 length is 15 residues. The germline gives CDR1 SGHTA, CDR2 FQGNSA. Here the CDR3 reads CASSLVSTQSDGYTF. Here the CDR3 DNA reads TGTGCCAGCAGCTTAGTAAGCACCCAGTCAGATGGCTACACCTTC. Full variable domain (outside the CDR3, taken from reference TRBV7-2 and TRBJ1-2): GAGVSQSPSNKVTEKGKDVELRCDPISGHTALYWYRQSLGQGLEFLIYFQGNSAPDKSGLPSDRFSAERTGGSVSTLTIQRTQQEDSAVYLCASSLVSTQSDGYTFGSGTRLTVV.

The V call is TRBV11-2, the J call TRBJ2-4; TRBD1 is a possible D gene (5 bases). Between the trimmed V and J ends, which lost 0 bases and 0 bases, there was a span of 12 bases. CDR3 length: 17 amino acids. Germline V gives CDR1 SGHAT, CDR2 FQNNGV. The CDR3 is CASSLERQGQAKNIQYF. In DNA form, the CDR3 reads TGTGCCAGCAGCTTAGAGAGGCAGGGCCAAGCCAAAAACATTCAGTACTTC.